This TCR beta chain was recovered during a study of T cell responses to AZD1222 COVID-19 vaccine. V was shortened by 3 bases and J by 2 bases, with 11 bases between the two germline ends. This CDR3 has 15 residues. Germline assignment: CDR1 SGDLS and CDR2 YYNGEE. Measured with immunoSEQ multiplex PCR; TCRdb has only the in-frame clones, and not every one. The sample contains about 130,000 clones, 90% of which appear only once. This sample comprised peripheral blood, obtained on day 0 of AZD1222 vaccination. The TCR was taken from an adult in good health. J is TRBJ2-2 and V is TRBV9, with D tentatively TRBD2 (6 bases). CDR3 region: CASSAPGLNTGELFF. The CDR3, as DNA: TGTGCCAGCAGCGCCCCGGGACTCAACACCGGGGAGCTGTTTTTT.